Below are 18 T cell receptor beta chains sequenced from a single sample in a study of T cell responses to AZD1222 COVID-19 vaccine. Profiling relied on immunoSEQ multiplex PCR, and the TCRdb table lists in-frame clones only, not all of them. The sample shows around 100,000 clones, 90% to 95% of them seen only once. Sequenced here: peripheral blood, sampled on day 0 of AZD1222 vaccination. These receptors were obtained from an adult in good health.

V is TRBV12-5 and J is TRBJ1-2, with D perhaps TRBD1 (5 bases). This CDR3 region has 20 residues. Germline V gene lookup returns CDR1 LGHNT and CDR2 FRNRAP. Trimming left V 0 bases short and J 0 bases short, with 23 bases between. In nucleotides, the CDR3 is TGTGCTAGTGGTTTGGTACCGGGAGTGGAAGGGGCACGAGCTAACTATGGCTACACCTTC. Amino acid sequence: CASGLVPGVEGARANYGYTF.

This clone was recorded only once. This chain uses TRBV19 with TRBJ1-5; 7 nucleotides agree with TRBD1. This CDR3 contains 16 residues. Trimming cost V 5 bases and J 2 bases; bases outside gene matches: 9. Germline CDR1 and CDR2: LNHDA and SQIVND (reference sequence). The CDR3 region is CASSQLLDRGNQPQHF. As DNA, the CDR3 is TGTGCCAGTAGTCAACTCCTTGACAGGGGCAATCAGCCCCAGCATTTT.

The chain recombines TRBV7-8 with TRBJ1-5; D ambiguous. The V gene's germline CDR1 is SGHVS and CDR2 FQNEAQ. With 0 bases removed from V and 1 base from J, the gap between germline ends came to 10 bases. The CDR3 sequence is 16 residues long. Here the CDR3 DNA reads TGTGCCAGCAGCTTAGCCACGAGAGGGAGCAATCAGCCCCAGCATTTT. Its translation: CASSLATRGSNQPQHF.

This clone was observed a handful of times. The CDR3, as DNA: TGTGCCAGCAGCCCGCTTCAGGGCACTGAAGCTTTCTTT. Its protein product is CASSPLQGTEAFF. V and J are TRBV2 and TRBJ1-1, with D possibly matching TRBD1 (5 bases). V was cut by 6 bases and J by 4 bases, with 12 bases left in between. This CDR3 has 13 amino acids. The V gene's germline CDR1 is SNHLY and CDR2 FYNNEI.

This chain joins TRBV5-1 and TRBJ1-5; D may be TRBD1 (6 bases). Trimming took 7 bases from V and 1 from J, leaving 9 bases between them. Germline V gene data show CDR1 as SGHRS and CDR2 as YFSETQ. This CDR3 region has 13 residues. Written as DNA, the CDR3 is TGCGCCAGCCGACAGGAGAGCAATCAGCCCCAGCATTTT. It yields the protein CASRQESNQPQHF.

This clone was picked up one time. This sequence joins TRBV6-5 and TRBJ1-5; tentatively, D is TRBD1 (6 bases). The CDR3 covers 14 residues. Looked up from germline, CDR1 is MNHEY and CDR2 is SVGAGI. V lost 6 bases and J lost 2, with 11 bases in between. DNA of the CDR3: TGTGCCAGCAGCACGAAGGGGGGCAATCAGCCCCAGCATTTT. It translates to CASSTKGGNQPQHF.

This clone occurred once. The chain carries TRBV4-3 and TRBJ2-2, with D unclear. The CDR3 is made up of 14 amino acids. CDR1 is LGHNA and CDR2 is YSLEER in the germline V gene. V was trimmed by 6 bases and J by 4 bases, leaving 12 bases between them. The CDR3 reads CASRQRVSTGELFF. The CDR3 nucleotides are TGCGCCAGCAGGCAAAGGGTTAGCACCGGGGAGCTGTTTTTT.

CDR3 loop: CASSLYRSSGNTIYF. For the CDR3, the DNA is TGTGCCAGCAGCTTATACAGGAGCTCTGGAAACACCATATATTTT. The chain recombines TRBV7-6 with TRBJ1-3; the D gene is possibly TRBD1 (5 bases). This CDR3 spans 15 amino acids. Germline CDR1 reads SGHVS; CDR2 reads FNYEAQ. Trimming removed 2 bases at V and 0 bases at J, with 8 bases between. Variable domain in full (rest from reference TRBV7-6 and TRBJ1-3): GAGVSQSPRYKVTKRGQDVALRCDPISGHVSLYWYRQALGQGPEFLTYFNYEAQQDKSGLPNDRFSAERPEGSISTLTIQRTEQRDSAMYRCASSLYRSSGNTIYFGEGSWLTVV.

The chain combines TRBV18 with TRBJ1-1, with 10 bases aligning to TRBD1. The V and J ends lost 6 bases and 3 bases, in that order; junction bases with no gene match: 4. This CDR3 is built from 14 residues. In germline, CDR1 is KGHSH, CDR2 LQKENI. The CDR3 spells CASSLGQGYTEAFF. For the CDR3, the DNA is TGTGCCAGCTCTTTGGGACAGGGGTACACTGAAGCTTTCTTT.

The CDR3 DNA sequence: TGTGCCAGCAGTTACAGTATAGATAGCAATCAGCCCCAGCATTTT. It specifies CASSYSIDSNQPQHF. J is TRBJ1-5 and V is TRBV6-2 or TRBV6-3; D uncertain. The germline CDR1 and CDR2 sequences are MNHEY and SVGEGT. The ends were cut back, 2 bases at V and 0 bases at J, with 8 bases in the middle. The CDR3 covers 15 residues.

The chain joins TRBV5-4 to TRBJ2-5; D call uncertain. CDR1 SGHNT and CDR2 YYREEE come from the germline V gene (reference sequence). Between the trimmed V and J ends, which lost 2 bases and 4 bases, there was a span of 12 bases. This CDR3 is 14 amino acids long. CDR3 loop: CASSFAVGLETQYF. The CDR3 region has the DNA TGTGCCAGCAGCTTCGCCGTCGGGCTAGAGACCCAGTACTTC. Combining the CDR3 with reference TRBV5-4 and TRBJ2-5 gives the whole variable domain ETGVTQSPTHLIKTRGQQVTLRCSSQSGHNTVSWYQQALGQGPQFIFQYYREEENGRGNFPPRFSGLQFPNYSSELNVNALELDDSALYLCASSFAVGLETQYFGPGTRLLVL.

CDR3 DNA sequence: TGCGCCAGCAGCTTGGGAGAACAAGGGGAGGAGCAGTACTTC. Translation gives CASSLGEQGEEQYF. The chain combines TRBV5-1 with TRBJ2-7; perhaps D is TRBD1 or TRBD2 (5 bases each). This CDR3 is 14 amino acids long. The V and J ends lost 0 bases and 7 bases respectively, with 14 bases between them. Per the germline V gene, CDR1 is SGHRS and CDR2 is YFSETQ.

The chain uses TRBV11-2 and TRBJ2-7; no clear D gene. Between the trimmed V and J ends, which lost 3 bases and 3 bases, there was a span of 6 bases. CDR1 is SGHAT, CDR2 FQNNGV, per germline. The CDR3 totals 12 residues. The CDR3, as DNA: TGTGCCAGCAGCTTCGACATCTACGAGCAGTACTTC. It encodes CASSFDIYEQYF.

CDR3 sequence reads: CASSLAPRGSYEQYF. The CDR3 DNA is TGTGCCAGCAGCTTGGCCCCTAGGGGCTCCTACGAGCAGTACTTC. The J gene is TRBJ2-7, the V gene TRBV5-6, with a tentative D call TRBD1 (5 bases). This CDR3 comprises 15 residues. Germline assignment: CDR1 SGHDT and CDR2 YYEEEE. Between the trimmed V and J ends, which lost 0 bases and 0 bases, there was a span of 10 bases.

The chain joins TRBV11-2 to TRBJ1-2; D is unresolved. From germline, CDR1 is SGHAT and CDR2 FQNNGV. Trimming cost V 5 bases and J 8 bases, with 18 bases left between them. This CDR3 region has 14 residues. The CDR3 reads CASSPRLLEGGYTF. The CDR3 DNA reads TGTGCCAGCAGCCCCCGTTTACTGGAAGGCGGCTACACCTTC.

This clone was found a few times. The V call is TRBV5-1, the J call TRBJ2-1, with TRBD2 identical over 11 bases. The CDR3 is made up of 15 amino acids. CDR1 is SGHRS, CDR2 YFSETQ, per germline. The junction had 4 bases not matched to a gene; V was cut back by 0 bases and J by 8 bases. The DNA for the CDR3 is TGCGCCAGCAGCTTGGAACTAGCGGGAGCCTATGAGCAGTTCTTC. This sequence encodes CASSLELAGAYEQFF.

This chain joins TRBV5-4 and TRBJ2-7; weak D call: TRBD2 (5 bases). Trimming left V 2 bases short and J 6 bases short, with 9 bases between. Germline-derived CDR1 and CDR2 are SGHNT and YYREEE (reference sequence). This CDR3 region has 12 residues. The DNA of the CDR3 is TGTGCCAGCAGCTTCCCCGGAGGCGAGCAGTACTTC. Its translation: CASSFPGGEQYF. Full variable domain (remainder filled in from reference TRBV5-4 and TRBJ2-7): ETGVTQSPTHLIKTRGQQVTLRCSSQSGHNTVSWYQQALGQGPQFIFQYYREEENGRGNFPPRFSGLQFPNYSSELNVNALELDDSALYLCASSFPGGEQYFGPGTRLTVT.

V and J are TRBV2 and TRBJ1-1; D unclear. The germline V gene encodes CDR1 SNHLY and CDR2 FYNNEI. CDR3 length: 13 amino acids. Deletions cut 0 bases from V and 5 bases from J, with 7 bases between. The CDR3 region is CASSEAGRTEAFF. The CDR3 nucleotides read TGTGCCAGCAGTGAAGCAGGGAGGACTGAAGCTTTCTTT.